This TCR beta chain was observed in a study of blood T cell repertoires in COVID-19. TCRdb's table, derived via immunoSEQ multiplex PCR, lists solely in-frame clones and lacks some. This repertoire shows some 260,000 clones, 85% to 90% found once; its top ten account for 1.5% to 2%. The CDR3 is 16 amino acids. J was trimmed by 2 bases and V by 5 bases; bases with no gene match: 5. From germline, CDR1 is SEHNR and CDR2 FQNEAQ (reference sequence). This receptor was identified in a man aged 40-50 years who had recovered from COVID-19. The chain carries TRBV7-9 and TRBJ1-6; TRBD1 matches at 8 bases. Sequenced material: PBMCs or T cells enriched from blood (not recorded which). The CDR3 loop is CASSPQGATYNSPLHF. DNA for the CDR3: TGTGCCAGCAGCCCGCAGGGGGCCACCTATAATTCACCCCTCCACTTT.